Each of the 18 T cell receptor beta chains below was sequenced from the same sample in a study of blood T cell repertoires in COVID-19. Profiled with immunoSEQ multiplex PCR; TCRdb holds only in-frame clones, not every one. Of hundreds of thousands of clones listed, 70% to 85% are singletons. Sequenced: peripheral blood. The receptors stem from a man older than 75 with acute or convalescent COVID-19.

The V and J genes are TRBV19 and TRBJ2-1, with 8 bases aligning to TRBD1. The CDR3 spans 14 residues. V lost 3 bases and J lost 8; bases outside the gene matches: 6. Germline loops: CDR1 LNHDA, CDR2 SQIVND (reference sequence). Here the CDR3 reads CASSIGTGPYEQFF. In nucleotides, the CDR3 is TGTGCCAGTAGTATTGGGACAGGCCCCTATGAGCAGTTCTTC.

The V gene is TRBV2, the J gene TRBJ1-4, with 8 bases matching TRBD1. V lost 4 bases and J lost 12; bases outside the gene matches: 16. The germline V gene encodes CDR1 SNHLY and CDR2 FYNNEI. The CDR3 sequence is 16 residues long. Here the CDR3 DNA reads TGTGCCAGCAGTGGGTTTGGACAGGGAATTGGTAGAGAACTGTTTTTT. Its translation is CASSGFGQGIGRELFF.

The chain carries TRBV18 and TRBJ1-4; TRBD1 agrees at 11 bases. There are 13 residues in the CDR3. The trim removed 6 bases at V and 6 bases at J, leaving 0 bases unmatched. Germline CDR1 reads KGHSH; CDR2 reads LQKENI. The CDR3 nucleotides are TGTGCCAGCTCGGGACAGGGGGATGAAAAACTGTTTTTT. The encoded protein is CASSGQGDEKLFF.

V is TRBV7-2 and J is TRBJ2-3; 9 bases agree with TRBD2. The CDR3 sequence is 16 residues long. Germline CDR1 reads SGHTA; CDR2 reads FQGNSA. Trimming took 7 bases from V and 3 from J; bases not matched to a gene: 11. CDR3 region: CASKARAGGFTDTQYF. For the CDR3, the DNA is TGTGCCAGCAAGGCCAGGGCGGGAGGGTTTACAGATACGCAGTATTTT.

This rearrangement joins TRBV2 to TRBJ1-2, with TRBD1 identical over 11 bases. CDR3 size: 15 residues. The V and J ends lost 3 bases and 7 bases, in that order; junction bases with no gene match: 7. Germline-derived CDR1 and CDR2 are SNHLY and FYNNEI. The DNA of the CDR3 is TGTGCCAGCAGTGACTATGGACAGGGGGCAGCTGGCTACACCTTC. It encodes CASSDYGQGAAGYTF.

Only a few counts were recorded for this clone. Within the sample, other DNA sequences also encode this same CDR3. V usage is TRBV18 and J usage is TRBJ1-5; 7 nucleotides agree with TRBD1. Losses at the gene ends were 3 bases for V and 1 base for J; bases not matched to a gene: 0. Germline CDR1 and CDR2: KGHSH and LQKENI. The length of the CDR3 is 14 residues. The CDR3 protein is CASSPGQSNQPQHF. Written as DNA, the CDR3 is TGTGCCAGCTCACCGGGACAGAGCAATCAGCCCCAGCATTTT.

This chain connects TRBV19 to TRBJ1-5; a weak D match, TRBD1 (6 bases). The CDR3 covers 11 residues. V gave up 3 bases and J gave up 11 bases, with 8 bases separating them. The germline V gene has CDR1 LNHDA and CDR2 SQIVND (reference sequence). The CDR3 region has the DNA TGTGCCAGTAGTATCCCAGGGGCCCAGCATTTT. Amino acids: CASSIPGAQHF.

The chain carries TRBV6-5 and TRBJ2-7, with 9 bases identical to TRBD2. The V segment lost 2 bases and the J segment 3 bases; nucleotides outside the gene matches: 5. CDR3 length: 15 residues. Per the germline V gene, CDR1 is MNHEY and CDR2 is SVGAGI. CDR3 region: CASSYGAGGRYEQYF. The CDR3 nucleotides read TGTGCCAGCAGTTACGGAGCGGGGGGCCGCTACGAGCAGTACTTC.

The CDR3 DNA reads as TGTGCCAGCAGTGAGTCCAGGGGGCTTTCCGAGCAGTACTTC. It encodes CASSESRGLSEQYF. The gene calls are TRBV2 and TRBJ2-7; the match to TRBD1 covers 8 bases. The trim removed 3 bases at V and 6 bases at J, leaving 7 bases unmatched. This CDR3 spans 14 amino acids. Per germline, CDR1 SNHLY and CDR2 FYNNEI.

The gene calls are TRBV27 and TRBJ1-6; a possible D gene is TRBD1 (6 bases). Germline values: CDR1 MNHEY, CDR2 SMNVEV (reference sequence). V was shortened by 7 bases and J by 9 bases, with 22 bases between the two germline ends. The CDR3 runs 16 residues. The CDR3 protein is CASKTDSRIGFSPLHF. The CDR3 nucleotides are TGTGCCAGCAAGACGGACAGCCGGATAGGATTTTCACCCCTCCACTTT.

V usage is TRBV4-2 and J usage is TRBJ2-2; 9 bases are shared with TRBD2. This CDR3 contains 20 residues. The germline CDR1 and CDR2 sequences are LGHNA and YNFKEQ. V trimming: 3 bases; J trimming: 2 bases; junction bases outside the gene matches: 16. The CDR3 reads CASSQENLGSGRLNTGELFF. The CDR3 DNA follows: TGTGCCAGCAGCCAGGAAAACCTGGGGAGCGGGAGGCTTAACACCGGGGAGCTGTTTTTT.

V is TRBV25-1 and J is TRBJ1-4; 9 bases fit TRBD1. Germline CDR1 reads MGHDK; CDR2 reads SYGVNS. CDR3 length equals 15 residues. Losses at the gene ends were 1 base for V and 10 bases for J; bases not matched to a gene: 7. Here the CDR3 DNA reads TGTGCCAGCAGTGAATCCTTACAGGGGGCGGGAAAACTGTTTTTT. Protein sequence: CASSESLQGAGKLFF.

In this sample, this clone turned up a few times. The CDR3 coding sequence is TGTGCCAGCAACCCCTGGGGGAGCGGGAGGGCCGCCAACACAGATACGCAGTATTTT. Its protein is CASNPWGSGRAANTDTQYF. The chain combines TRBV2 with TRBJ2-3; 10 positions match TRBD2. CDR1 and CDR2 (germline): SNHLY, FYNNEI. This CDR3 is 19 amino acids long. J gave up 2 bases and V 7 bases, and 18 bases lay outside the gene matches.

V and J are TRBV30 and TRBJ2-7; D is undetermined. Trimming pared 3 bases from V and 3 bases from J, leaving 9 bases between. This CDR3 comprises 12 residues. The germline CDR1 and CDR2 sequences are GTSNPN and SVGIG (reference sequence). CDR3 nucleotide sequence: TGTGCCTGGAGGCTATCTTACTACGAGCAGTACTTC. It encodes CAWRLSYYEQYF.

This clone showed up just a few times. This sequence joins TRBV7-3 and TRBJ2-3; 7 nucleotides line up with TRBD1. This CDR3 has 15 residues. Germline CDR1 and CDR2: SGHTA and FQGTGA. Trimming cost V 5 bases and J 0 bases; bases outside gene matches: 5. The DNA of the CDR3 is TGTGCCAGCAGCCCGACAGGGATTAGCACAGATACGCAGTATTTT. Translation: CASSPTGISTDTQYF.

This clone was found once. This chain connects TRBV9 to TRBJ2-1, with D perhaps TRBD1 (5 bases). There are 13 residues in the CDR3. V lost 0 bases and J lost 6, with 7 bases in between. CDR1 and CDR2 (germline): SGDLS, YYNGEE. The CDR3 reads CASSVGQLNEQFF. As DNA, the CDR3 is TGTGCCAGCAGCGTAGGACAGCTCAATGAGCAGTTCTTC. Full variable domain (missing parts from reference TRBV9 and TRBJ2-1): DSGVTQTPKHLITATGQRVTLRCSPRSGDLSVYWYQQSLDQGLQFLIQYYNGEERAKGNILERFSAQQFPDLHSELNLSSLELGDSALYFCASSVGQLNEQFFGPGTRLTVL.

The rearrangement joins TRBV15 to TRBJ1-6, with 8 bases fitting TRBD1. V shed 3 bases, J shed 6 bases, and the junction held 4 bases outside the gene matches. Germline loops: CDR1 LNHNV, CDR2 YYDKDF (reference sequence). The CDR3 spans 15 residues. This CDR3 reads CATSSHRGANSPLHF. As DNA, the CDR3 is TGTGCCACCAGCAGTCACAGGGGGGCTAATTCACCCCTCCACTTT.

This chain links TRBV6-5 with TRBJ2-7, with 7 bases identical to TRBD1. The CDR3 consists of 15 residues. The germline CDR1 and CDR2 sequences are MNHEY and SVGAGI. The junction had 8 bases not matched to a gene; V was cut back by 6 bases and J by 0 bases. The CDR3 loop reads CASRAGQASSYEQYF. For the CDR3, the DNA is TGTGCCAGCAGGGCTGGACAGGCGAGCTCCTACGAGCAGTACTTC.